Listed below are T cell receptor beta chains from one sample, sequenced in a study of STAT3 mutations in large granular lymphocyte leukemia. Method: immunoSEQ multiplex PCR; TCRdb's copy keeps in-frame clones and lacks some. The repertoire holds thousands of clones, with around 69% as singletons. The sequencing input was peripheral blood mononuclear cells. The receptors come from a man aged 55 to 70 with T-cell large granular lymphocyte leukemia. Some clones in this sample may be carry-over from other donors' samples. Both conserved end residues are part of each CDR3. D genes are given only for firm matches. Clone sizes are given selectively: once, few, many, or a class where the clone is expanded.

DNA,CDR3,size,D,J,V
TGTGCCTGGACCCCCGGGGGAGGGATCAACTATGGCTACACCTTC,CAWTPGGGINYGYTF,NA,NA,TRBJ1-2,TRBV30
TGTGCCAGCAGTCCGGACGGAACAAATGGCTACACCTTC,CASSPDGTNGYTF,medium-sized,NA,TRBJ1-2,TRBV25-1
TGTGCCAGCAGTAGCCAGGGGTTGGGCACTAATGAAAAACTGTTTTTT,CASSSQGLGTNEKLFF,few,NA,TRBJ1-4,TRBV2
TGTGCCAGCAGCTTAATGCAGGGAGATGAAAAACTGTTTTTT,CASSLMQGDEKLFF,NA,NA,TRBJ1-4,TRBV7-9
TGCGCCAGCAGCTTGTCCGCGGGGGTGACCTACGAGCAGTACTTC,CASSLSAGVTYEQYF,NA,TRBD2,TRBJ2-7,TRBV5-1
TGTGCCAGCAGCCCAGAGGGGCATGAAGCTTTCTTT,CASSPEGHEAFF,few,NA,TRBJ1-1,TRBV9
TGTGCCAGCAGCTCACCTACGACCTCCTACAATGAGCAGTTCTTC,CASSSPTTSYNEQFF,NA,NA,TRBJ2-1,TRBV7-9
TGTGCCAGCAGCCAAGCTCTGGGTTCCCAAGAGACCCAGTACTTC,CASSQALGSQETQYF,NA,NA,TRBJ2-5,TRBV14
TGTGCCAGCAGCTTGGAGGCAGGGCGAGCTTTCTTT,CASSLEAGRAFF,once,NA,TRBJ1-1,TRBV5-4
TGCGCCAGCAGCCAAGGAAGCGGACAGGGTAATGAAAAACTGTTTTTT,CASSQGSGQGNEKLFF,NA,TRBD1,TRBJ1-4,TRBV4-1
TGTGCCTTAGACTCCCCAGATACGCAGTATTTT,CALDSPDTQYF,NA,NA,TRBJ2-3,TRBV30
TGTGCCTGGAGTCGGGAATCTGAAGCTTTCTTT,CAWSRESEAFF,medium-sized,NA,TRBJ1-1,TRBV30
TGTGCCAGCTCACCACCGGAGTGGGGTACCGAGACCCAGTACTTC,CASSPPEWGTETQYF,NA,NA,TRBJ2-5,TRBV18
TGTGCCTGGAGTGTCCAGGGGCAAGAGACCCAGTACTTC,CAWSVQGQETQYF,NA,NA,TRBJ2-5,TRBV30
TGCAGCGTTAGACCGGGCCCAAATTCACCCCTCCACTTT,CSVRPGPNSPLHF,NA,NA,TRBJ1-6,TRBV29-1
TGTGCCAGCGGACAGTTTCCAAATGAGCAGTTCTTC,CASGQFPNEQFF,few,NA,TRBJ2-1,TRBV14
TGTGCCAGCAGCTTAGCTAGCGGGAGGGCCCACGGGGAGCTGTTTTTT,CASSLASGRAHGELFF,once,TRBD2,TRBJ2-2,TRBV7-9
TGTGCCAGCAGCACCCCTTCAGATTTCCAAGAGACCCAGTACTTC,CASSTPSDFQETQYF,few,NA,TRBJ2-5,TRBV5-5
TGTGCCAGCAGTCCACAGGGGGCTAATTCACCCCTCCACTTT,CASSPQGANSPLHF,few,TRBD1,TRBJ1-6,TRBV6-5
TGTGCCAGCAGCCCCACATCGGGACAGGGGATACAGACCCAGTACTTC,CASSPTSGQGIQTQYF,once,TRBD1,TRBJ2-5,TRBV5-5